These T cell receptor beta chains were read from a single sample in a study of graft-versus-host responses after intestinal transplantation. Some clones are missing from TCRdb's copy, which holds only in-frame ones; the method was immunoSEQ multiplex PCR. The sample lists 100,000 or so clones, approximately 90% occurring once. No cognate antigen is known for these TCRs. The sample in question was unstimulated CD4+ T cells sorted from spleen or lymph node cells, obtained before intestinal transplant. These receptors were taken from a human donor who received an intestinal transplant. Both conserved end residues are part of each CDR3. D genes are given only for firm matches. The listing skips clone size in some rows; elsewhere it reads once, few, many or a size class.

clone size	D gene	V gene	J gene	CDR3 protein	CDR3 DNA
.	.	TRBV4-1	TRBJ1-1	CASSQEHLGNTEAFF	TGCGCCAGCAGCCAAGAGCACCTAGGCAACACTGAAGCTTTCTTT
.	.	TRBV27	TRBJ1-5	CASSPQVGSQPQHF	TGTGCCAGCAGTCCTCAGGTCGGTTCCCAGCCCCAGCATTTT
.	.	TRBV30	TRBJ1-2	CACSLGGYGYTF	TGTGCCTGCAGCCTCGGGGGTTATGGCTACACCTTC
.	TRBD1	TRBV18	TRBJ2-5	CASSPGTGGQETQYF	TGTGCCAGCTCACCTGGGACAGGGGGCCAAGAGACCCAGTACTTC
.	TRBD2	TRBV5-6	TRBJ2-1	CASSPGRYNEQFF	TGTGCCAGCAGCCCCGGGAGGTACAATGAGCAGTTCTTC
.	TRBD1	TRBV2	TRBJ1-2	CASSTGGYGYTF	TGTGCCAGCAGCACAGGGGGCTATGGCTACACCTTC
.	TRBD1	TRBV6-5	TRBJ2-1	CASSPDRAPGNEQFF	TGTGCCAGCAGCCCTGACAGGGCACCGGGCAATGAGCAGTTCTTC
.	TRBD1	TRBV6-6	TRBJ1-4	CASRVGQGNEKLFF	TGTGCCAGCAGGGTCGGACAGGGGAATGAAAAACTGTTTTTT
.	.	TRBV5-4	TRBJ2-3	CASSPPSRTDTQYF	TGTGCCAGCAGCCCTCCCTCTCGCACAGATACGCAGTATTTT
.	TRBD2	TRBV6-4	TRBJ2-1	CASSDTSGSSFF	TGTGCCAGCAGTGACACTAGCGGGAGTTCGTTCTTC
.	.	TRBV30	TRBJ2-1	CAWKGSGYNEQFF	TGTGCCTGGAAAGGCAGCGGCTACAATGAGCAGTTCTTC
.	.	TRBV5-1	TRBJ2-2	CASKIGQGRPNFGELFF	TGCGCCAGCAAGATCGGCCAGGGTAGGCCTAACTTCGGGGAGCTGTTTTTT
.	TRBD2	TRBV29-1	TRBJ2-3	CSATSGGATDTQYF	TGCAGCGCGACTAGCGGGGGGGCTACAGATACGCAGTATTTT
once	.	TRBV7-3	TRBJ2-1	CASSLSLLKPDEQFF	TGTGCCAGCAGCTTAAGCCTACTCAAACCGGATGAGCAGTTCTTC
.	.	TRBV28	TRBJ2-1	CASSLYLQVRNEQFF	TGTGCCAGCAGTTTATATTTACAGGTTAGGAATGAGCAGTTCTTC
.	TRBD1	TRBV7-8	TRBJ1-2	CASSPTGVSPYGYTF	TGTGCCAGCAGCCCCACAGGGGTGAGCCCCTATGGCTACACCTTC
.	TRBD1	TRBV5-1	TRBJ2-5	CASSQLTGVEETQYF	TGCGCCAGCAGCCAACTGACAGGGGTGGAAGAGACCCAGTACTTC
.	TRBD2	TRBV9	TRBJ2-5	CASSVAGGPYETQYF	TGTGCCAGCAGCGTAGCGGGAGGGCCGTATGAGACCCAGTACTTC
once	TRBD1	TRBV28	TRBJ2-7	CASSFRAMGQVHEQYF	TGTGCCAGCAGTTTTCGCGCGATGGGACAGGTCCACGAGCAGTACTTC
.	TRBD1	TRBV2	TRBJ1-2	CASILGQGAFGYTF	TGTGCCAGCATACTCGGACAGGGGGCCTTTGGCTACACCTTC
.	.	TRBV5-5	TRBJ2-1	CASSPFDRDYNEQFF	TGTGCCAGCAGCCCCTTTGATCGAGATTACAATGAGCAGTTCTTC
.	TRBD2	TRBV7-9	TRBJ2-5	CASSLGLAGTYQETQYF	TGTGCCAGCAGCCTAGGACTAGCGGGGACCTACCAAGAGACCCAGTACTTC
once	.	TRBV2	TRBJ1-2	CASSEAPRRPRAF	TGTGCCAGCAGTGAAGCCCCGAGGCGGCCCAGGGCCTTC
once	.	TRBV30	TRBJ2-5	CAPRSFQETQYF	TGTGCCCCCCGGTCGTTCCAAGAGACCCAGTACTTC
.	.	TRBV28	TRBJ1-1	CASTGLENTEAFF	TGTGCCAGCACAGGGTTGGAGAACACTGAAGCTTTCTTT
.	TRBD2	TRBV28	TRBJ2-2	CASSLLLAGGGATGELFF	TGTGCCAGCAGTTTGTTACTAGCGGGAGGGGGGGCCACCGGGGAGCTGTTTTTT
.	TRBD1	TRBV7-9	TRBJ1-5	CASSRGQGDQPQHF	TGTGCCAGCAGTCGAGGACAGGGAGATCAGCCCCAGCATTTT
.	.	TRBV4-3	TRBJ1-1	CASSHPTGEAFF	TGCGCCAGCAGCCACCCAACAGGGGAAGCTTTCTTT
.	TRBD1	TRBV7-2	TRBJ2-1	CASSLDRGQWNEQFF	TGTGCCAGCAGCTTAGATAGGGGACAGTGGAATGAGCAGTTCTTC
.	.	TRBV7-2	TRBJ1-4	CASSLAGRREKLFF	TGTGCCAGCAGCTTAGCGGGTAGGAGAGAAAAACTGTTTTTT